This T cell receptor (beta chain) was recorded in a study of cytomegalovirus exposure and HLA in healthy donors. Study-level results: TCR beta chains associated with HLA were, in a later analysis, more clonally expanded than equally common others. Researchers reported in a later analysis that a missense DCLRE1C variant was tied to TCR beta V- and J-gene trimming. Presence/absence comparisons presumed near-even sequencing depth among donors.

A multiplex PCR was run with 60 Vbeta primers and 13 Jbeta primers. Sequencing was performed with immunoSEQ multiplex PCR; in TCRdb, only in-frame clones are kept and a portion is missing. The sample includes 84,000 or so clones, 70% to 85% of them seen just once. This clone was counted only a few times. Its antigen is undetermined. V lost 3 bases, J lost 10 bases, and 12 bases lay in between. The length of the CDR3 is 13 residues. Germline V lookup: CDR1 MGHRA, CDR2 YSYEKL. V gene TRBV4-1 combines with J gene TRBJ1-4; no firm D call. Specimen: PBMCs. This receptor was taken from a man aged 25 to 40 in good health and CMV-seronegative. CDR3 region: CASSQTEVGKLFF. CDR3 bases: TGCGCCAGCAGCCAGACGGAGGTAGGAAAACTGTTTTTT.